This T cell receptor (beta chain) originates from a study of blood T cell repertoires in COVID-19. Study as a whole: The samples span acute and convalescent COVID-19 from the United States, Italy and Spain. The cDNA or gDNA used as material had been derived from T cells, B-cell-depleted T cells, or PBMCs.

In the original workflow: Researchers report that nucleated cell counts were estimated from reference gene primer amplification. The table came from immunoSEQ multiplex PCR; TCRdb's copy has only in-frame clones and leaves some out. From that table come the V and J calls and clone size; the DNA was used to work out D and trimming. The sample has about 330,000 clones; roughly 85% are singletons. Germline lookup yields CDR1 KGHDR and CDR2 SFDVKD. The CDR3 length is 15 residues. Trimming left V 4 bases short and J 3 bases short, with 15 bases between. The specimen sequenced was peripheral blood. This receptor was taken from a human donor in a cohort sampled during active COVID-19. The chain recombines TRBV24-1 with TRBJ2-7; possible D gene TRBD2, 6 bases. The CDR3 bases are TGTGCCACCAGTGACCGTAGGACCGGGGGCTACGAGCAGTACTTC. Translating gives CATSDRRTGGYEQYF.